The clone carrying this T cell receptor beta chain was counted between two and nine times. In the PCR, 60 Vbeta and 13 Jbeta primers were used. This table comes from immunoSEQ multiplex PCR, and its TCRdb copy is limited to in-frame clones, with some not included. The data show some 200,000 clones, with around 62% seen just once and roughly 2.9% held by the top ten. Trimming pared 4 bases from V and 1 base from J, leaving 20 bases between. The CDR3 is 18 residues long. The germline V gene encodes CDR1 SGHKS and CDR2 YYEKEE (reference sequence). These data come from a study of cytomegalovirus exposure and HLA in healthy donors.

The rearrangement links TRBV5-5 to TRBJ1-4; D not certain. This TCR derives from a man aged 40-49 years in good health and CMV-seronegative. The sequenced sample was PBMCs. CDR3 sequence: CASSQDHRADVTNEKLFF. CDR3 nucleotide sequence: TGTGCCAGCAGCCAAGACCATCGAGCGGATGTAACTAATGAAAAACTGTTTTTT.